The next 18 T cell receptor beta chains were all read from a single sample in a study of T cells in Graves' hyperthyroidism and ophthalmopathy. What was amplified from RNA transcripts were TCR beta CDR3 regions. First-round RT-PCR of the TCR CDR3 relied on the HTBI primer set. TCRdb reanalysed the multiplex PCR reads using MiXCR and keeps one entry per CDR3 protein. The sample holds roughly 400,000 distinct CDR3 sequences; 11% to 15% are singletons and the top ten take over 25%. The specimen sequenced was blood. The source is a middle-aged man with Graves' ophthalmopathy.

This clonotype was seen at least ten times. The chain carries TRBV30 and TRBJ2-1; D gene ambiguous. Trimming shortened V by 0 bases and J by 8 bases, and 8 bases separated the two germline ends. The CDR3 is made up of 12 amino acids. Germline-derived CDR1 and CDR2 are GTSNPN and SVGIG (reference sequence). CDR3 coding DNA: TGTGCCTGGAGTGTTGCAGCCTATGAGCAGTTCTTC. Residues: CAWSVAAYEQFF.

This clonotype was recorded at least ten times. This rearrangement joins TRBV28 to TRBJ2-5; a weak D match, TRBD1 (6 bases). V lost 6 bases, J lost 2 bases, and 19 bases lay in between. The CDR3 length is 16 residues. CDR1 and CDR2 from the germline V gene are MDHEN and SYDVKM. CDR3 amino acids: CASSPAVRDNQETQYF. In DNA form, the CDR3 reads TGTGCCAGCAGCCCCGCCGTCCGGGACAATCAAGAGACCCAGTACTTC.

This clonotype was counted only a few times. The chain is built from TRBV29-1 and TRBJ2-1, with 8 bases identical to TRBD1. The CDR3 runs to 19 residues. Germline loops: CDR1 SQVTM, CDR2 ANQGSEA. J gave up 2 bases and V 2 bases, and 17 bases lay outside the gene matches. The CDR3 coding sequence is TGCAGCGTTGAACCCAGAAGGGGAGGACAGGGAACCACCTACAATGAGCAGTTCTTC. This encodes CSVEPRRGGQGTTYNEQFF.

This clonotype appeared many times. This chain uses TRBV20-1 with TRBJ2-7; 10 nucleotides line up with TRBD1. Germline V CDR1 and CDR2: DFQATT, SNEGSKA (reference sequence). This CDR3 has 13 amino acids. Trimming removed 5 bases from V and 5 bases from J; junction bases left unmatched: 6. CDR3 sequence (DNA): TGCAGTGCTTTCCGGGACAGGGGCAACGAGCAGTACTTC. Its protein product is CSAFRDRGNEQYF.

This clonotype was seen at least ten times. The rearrangement joins TRBV28 to TRBJ2-7; TRBD2 matches at 13 bases. The V and J ends lost 5 bases and 0 bases, in that order; junction bases with no gene match: 4. The CDR3 runs 16 residues. Germline assignment: CDR1 MDHEN and CDR2 SYDVKM. CDR3 in amino acids: CASSLGLAGSSYEQYF. CDR3 nucleotides: TGTGCCAGCAGTCTGGGACTAGCGGGGAGCTCCTACGAGCAGTACTTC.

This clonotype was counted only a few times. The chain has TRBV7-2 and TRBJ2-2, with no clear D. The CDR3 extends over 15 amino acids. V lost 5 bases to trimming and J lost 5 bases, with 15 bases between them. CDR1 SGHTA and CDR2 FQGNSA come from the germline V gene. The CDR3: CASSKRHLGTGELFF. The CDR3 region has the DNA TGTGCCAGCAGCAAAAGACACCTTGGGACCGGGGAGCTGTTTTTT.

There are a few counts of this clonotype. V gene TRBV4-1 combines with J gene TRBJ2-7; 7 positions agree with TRBD1. CDR3 length: 16 amino acids. Germline lookup yields CDR1 MGHRA and CDR2 YSYEKL. V lost 0 bases, J lost 1 base, and 6 bases stayed unmatched. The CDR3, as DNA: TGCGCCAGCAGCCAAGACTTGGGCAGGGGGTCCTACGAGCAGTACTTC. The encoded protein is CASSQDLGRGSYEQYF.

The genes are TRBV29-1 and TRBJ1-2; D is unresolved. CDR1 and CDR2 from the germline V gene are SQVTM and ANQGSEA. The CDR3 contains 13 residues. The V end lost 6 bases, the J end lost 2 bases, and 13 bases lay between the germline ends. In DNA, the CDR3 is TGCAGCGTGGGCATCGGACGAAACTATGGCTACACCTTC. Translated: CSVGIGRNYGYTF.

This clonotype was found many times. The V call is TRBV5-1, the J call TRBJ2-3, with D possibly matching TRBD2 (5 bases). The CDR3 runs to 15 residues. Deletions cut 2 bases from V and 0 bases from J, with 10 bases between. The germline V gene has CDR1 SGHRS and CDR2 YFSETQ. CDR3 in DNA: TGCGCCAGCAGCTTAGGACTGGTTAGCACAGATACGCAGTATTTT. This sequence encodes CASSLGLVSTDTQYF.

This clonotype was detected ten times or more. The gene calls are TRBV6-5 and TRBJ2-7, with TRBD2 matching 8 bases. The CDR3 runs 15 residues. The germline CDR1 and CDR2 sequences are MNHEY and SVGAGI. The V segment lost 0 bases and the J segment 6 bases; nucleotides outside the gene matches: 7. The CDR3 region has the DNA TGTGCCAGCAGTTACTCGAGAGCGGGAGTAGGCGAGCAGTACTTC. Protein sequence: CASSYSRAGVGEQYF.

In its sample, this clonotype was seen many times. V and J are TRBV2 and TRBJ2-3; 8 bases line up with TRBD1. The CDR3 consists of 15 residues. J gave up 2 bases and V 4 bases, and 5 bases lay outside the gene matches. CDR1 is SNHLY and CDR2 is FYNNEI in the germline V gene. The CDR3 bases are TGTGCCAGCAGTGGCAGGACAGGGTCCACAGATACGCAGTATTTT. It yields the protein CASSGRTGSTDTQYF.

Ten or more counts support this clonotype. The rearrangement joins TRBV11-2 to TRBJ2-1; 11 bases map to TRBD2. Germline CDR1 is SGHAT and CDR2 is FQNNGV. This CDR3 is built from 19 residues. V lost 5 bases and J lost 3; bases outside the gene matches: 15. In DNA, the CDR3 is TGTGCCAGCAGCACGAGGGCTTCCGGGACTAGCGGACACTACAATGAGCAGTTCTTC. Its translation: CASSTRASGTSGHYNEQFF.

This clonotype was found many times. V gene TRBV11-2 combines with J gene TRBJ2-7; 8 bases align to TRBD2. This CDR3 is built from 14 residues. The germline CDR1 and CDR2 sequences are SGHAT and FQNNGV. Trimming removed 4 bases from V and 5 bases from J; junction bases left unmatched: 7. The CDR3: CASSSLAGRDEQYF. CDR3 in DNA: TGTGCCAGCAGCTCTTTAGCGGGAAGGGACGAGCAGTACTTC.

J is TRBJ2-3 and V is TRBV4-2; no firm D call. The ends were cut back, 2 bases at V and 4 bases at J, with 16 bases in the middle. Germline CDR1 LGHNA, CDR2 YNFKEQ. The CDR3 is 16 residues long. The CDR3: CASSQSSGPPPDTQYF. In DNA form, the CDR3 reads TGTGCCAGCAGCCAATCGAGTGGGCCTCCCCCAGATACGCAGTATTTT.

This clonotype has ten or more counts. This sequence joins TRBV12-3 or TRBV12-4 and TRBJ1-2, with TRBD1 matching 7 bases. The V segment lost 8 bases and the J segment 2 bases; nucleotides outside the gene matches: 8. This CDR3 is 14 amino acids long. The CDR3: CASAPTGTNYGYTF. CDR3 DNA sequence: TGTGCCAGCGCCCCGACAGGGACAAACTATGGCTACACCTTC.

As to this clonotype: One junction end disagrees with the germline gene, perhaps due to a read error. The rearrangement links TRBV24-1 to TRBJ2-5; unclear D gene. The CDR3 is made up of 14 amino acids. Germline values: CDR1 KGHDR, CDR2 SFDVKD. CDR3 residues: CTTSDQPRSQTQYF. The CDR3 DNA reads TGTACCACCAGTGACCAGCCCCGGTCGCAGACCCAGTACTTC.

This clonotype was counted a few times. The chain carries TRBV11-3 and TRBJ2-1, with 10 bases fitting TRBD1. The CDR3 consists of 16 residues. After removal of 5 bases from V and 4 bases from J, the junction contained 8 bases not matched to a gene. The germline gives CDR1 SGHNT, CDR2 YENEEA. The CDR3 bases are TGTGCCAGCAGCCCCTCGACAGGGGGCTTGTACAATGAGCAGTTCTTC. Protein: CASSPSTGGLYNEQFF.

This clonotype was counted a few times. The rearrangement links TRBV9 to TRBJ1-3, with D maybe TRBD1 (6 bases). V lost 3 bases to trimming and J lost 3 bases, with 10 bases between them. This CDR3 contains 14 residues. Germline CDR1 is SGDLS and CDR2 is YYNGEE. The CDR3 DNA reads as TGTGCCAGCAGCGAAACAGGGCATGGAAACACCATATATTTT. It is translated as CASSETGHGNTIYF.